This T cell receptor beta chain is drawn from a study of T cells in Graves' hyperthyroidism and ophthalmopathy. Comment on this clonotype: The antigen is undetermined. A single base separates this from a much larger clone, so it may be a read error.

Trimming took 7 bases from V and 5 from J; bases not matched to a gene: 9. This CDR3 has 15 amino acids. Researchers amplified the TCR beta CDR3 regions from RNA transcripts. TCR CDR3 underwent first-round RT-PCR with the HTBI primer set. TCRdb reprocessed the multiplex PCR reads via MiXCR and lists one record per CDR3 protein. In the table there are fewer than 450,000 distinct CDR3 sequences, over 13% of which are singletons. Notes on the study in general: Most thyroid clonotypes expanded above 0.001 appeared in blood too.

This TCR derives from a man over 45 with Graves' ophthalmopathy. Material: blood. This sequence joins TRBV12-3 or TRBV12-4 and TRBJ2-1; 9 nucleotides align to TRBD2. CDR3 region: CASTPGASGDNEQFF. The CDR3 nucleotides read TGTGCCAGCACCCCGGGGGCTAGCGGGGACAATGAGCAGTTCTTC.